This entry lists 13 T cell receptor beta chains sequenced from one sample in a study of cytomegalovirus exposure and HLA in healthy donors. The repertoire was sequenced with immunoSEQ multiplex PCR; TCRdb's copy has only in-frame clones and lacks some. Of fewer than 90,000 clones listed, 90% to 96% are singletons. The sample taken for sequencing was PBMCs. These receptors were taken from a man younger than 35 in good health and CMV-seropositive.

The chain recombines TRBV7-6 with TRBJ2-5, with 7 bases lining up with TRBD2. CDR1 and CDR2 (germline): SGHVS, FNYEAQ. V was clipped by 1 base and J by 1 base; unmatched bases: 6. The CDR3 sequence is 16 residues long. CDR3 coding DNA: TGTGCCAGCAGCTTAGGTAGCGGGCTACCCCAAGAGACCCAGTACTTC. Protein sequence: CASSLGSGLPQETQYF.

The genes are TRBV7-2 and TRBJ2-7; 10 positions match TRBD2. V lost 1 base and J lost 7; bases outside the gene matches: 10. The germline CDR1 and CDR2 sequences are SGHTA and FQGNSA. The CDR3 extends over 16 amino acids. CDR3 sequence (DNA): TGTGCCAGCAGCTTAGTAGCGGGAGGACCAGGCCAGGAGCAGTACTTC. It encodes CASSLVAGGPGQEQYF.

The CDR3 loop reads CASSLLYEQYF. The CDR3 DNA reads TGTGCCAGCAGCCTTTTGTACGAGCAGTACTTC. V and J are TRBV13 and TRBJ2-7, with D hard to call. The germline CDR1 and CDR2 sequences are PRHDT and FYEKMQ (reference sequence). This CDR3 contains 11 residues. Trimming took off 5 bases at V and 4 bases at J, with 6 bases between the two ends.

V gene TRBV29-1 combines with J gene TRBJ2-3; a possible D gene is TRBD2 (5 bases). CDR1 is SQVTM and CDR2 is ANQGSEA in the germline V gene. This CDR3 is 13 amino acids long. V dropped 3 bases and J dropped 2 bases, with 9 bases sitting between them. The CDR3 DNA sequence: TGCAGCGTTGACCCGACTATCACAGATACGCAGTATTTT. This sequence encodes CSVDPTITDTQYF.

Details on this clone: Other nucleotide sequences from this sample produce the same CDR3. The chain has TRBV4-1 and TRBJ2-7, with a tentative D call TRBD2 (6 bases). V lost 5 bases, J lost 4 bases, and 21 bases lay in between. The CDR3 consists of 16 residues. CDR1 MGHRA and CDR2 YSYEKL come from the germline V gene. The CDR3 coding sequence is TGCGCCAGCAGCGCAAGCCCCCAGGGTGGGACTTACGAGCAGTACTTC. Amino acid sequence: CASSASPQGGTYEQYF.

V usage is TRBV6-4 and J usage is TRBJ2-1, with 8 bases lining up with TRBD2. Per germline, CDR1 MRHNA and CDR2 SNTAGT. J was trimmed by 5 bases and V by 0 bases; bases with no gene match: 3. This CDR3 has 15 amino acids. As DNA, the CDR3 is TGTGCCAGCAGTGACTCAGCGGGAGACCACAATGAGCAGTTCTTC. Its translation is CASSDSAGDHNEQFF.

The chain is built from TRBV11-2 and TRBJ2-7, with D tentatively TRBD1 (5 bases). The CDR3 spans 12 residues. V lost 7 bases and J lost 6, with 13 bases in between. From germline, CDR1 is SGHAT and CDR2 FQNNGV. The CDR3 reads CASTGAVSEQYF. Written as DNA, the CDR3 is TGTGCCAGCACTGGGGCAGTTAGCGAGCAGTACTTC.

This chain links TRBV6-1 with TRBJ2-4, with a weak D call TRBD1 (5 bases). Germline loops: CDR1 MNHNS, CDR2 SASEGT. V was clipped by 2 bases and J by 0 bases, with 8 bases between them. CDR3 length equals 15 residues. CDR3 nucleotide sequence: TGTGCCAGCAGTGAACGCAGGGAAGCCAAAAACATTCAGTACTTC. Translated, it gives CASSERREAKNIQYF.

CDR3 nucleotide sequence: TGTGCCAGCAGCTTGGACGGTAACTATGGCTACACCTTC. Translation gives CASSLDGNYGYTF. The chain is built from TRBV5-5 and TRBJ1-2; D unresolved. V shed 0 bases and J shed 1 base, with 4 bases lying between them. The V gene's germline CDR1 is SGHKS and CDR2 YYEKEE (reference sequence). CDR3 length: 13 residues.

The V call is TRBV4-2, the J call TRBJ2-3; TRBD2 aligns across 8 bases. The germline gives CDR1 LGHNA, CDR2 YNFKEQ. This CDR3 has 17 amino acids. The ends lost 0 bases at V and 4 bases at J; junction bases unmatched: 9. CDR3 nucleotides: TGTGCCAGCAGCCAAGAAATAGCGGGACTGAGGGCAGATACGCAGTATTTT. This sequence encodes CASSQEIAGLRADTQYF.

The genes are TRBV28 and TRBJ1-5; 8 bases match TRBD1. Germline V gene lookup returns CDR1 MDHEN and CDR2 SYDVKM. V shed 5 bases and J 11 bases; nucleotides not matched to a gene: 17. The CDR3 runs to 16 residues. The CDR3 DNA reads TGTGCCAGCAGTCCCTCGACAGGGGTGCGGTGGTTGGCCCAGCATTTT. Protein product: CASSPSTGVRWLAQHF.

CDR3 sequence reads: CASSSQGFDTEAFF. CDR3 nucleotides: TGTGCCAGCAGCTCACAGGGCTTTGACACTGAAGCTTTCTTT. J is TRBJ1-1 and V is TRBV11-2, with D possibly TRBD1 on 6 matching bases. The germline gives CDR1 SGHAT, CDR2 FQNNGV. The V end was cut by 4 bases, the J end by 3 bases, with 12 bases between. The CDR3 consists of 14 residues.

This clone has a single count. The genes are TRBV19 and TRBJ2-1, with 7 positions matching TRBD2. CDR1 is LNHDA, CDR2 SQIVND, per germline (reference sequence). The CDR3 runs to 14 residues. Trimming at V came to 5 bases and at J to 6 bases, leaving 7 bases not matched to a gene. CDR3 in DNA: TGTGCCAGTAGTCCGCGGGAGATTTTCAATGAGCAGTTCTTC. The encoded protein is CASSPREIFNEQFF. Supplemented by reference TRBV19 and TRBJ2-1, the full variable domain reads DGGITQSPKYLFRKEGQNVTLSCEQNLNHDAMYWYRQDPGQGLRLIYYSQIVNDFQKGDIAEGYSVSREKKESFPLTVTSAQKNPTAFYLCASSPREIFNEQFFGPGTRLTVL.